The 22 T cell receptor beta chains reported below all come from one sample, sequenced in a study of T cell responses to AZD1222 COVID-19 vaccine. Assay used: immunoSEQ multiplex PCR; TCRdb lists only in-frame clones, some missing. The data show some 140,000 clones, roughly nine tenths seen once. Sequencing used peripheral blood, obtained on day 0 of AZD1222 vaccination. These TCRs come from an adult in good health.

As for this clone: The same CDR3 also results from other DNA sequences found in this sample. The genes are TRBV28 and TRBJ1-2, with TRBD1 matching over 8 bases. Germline loops: CDR1 MDHEN, CDR2 SYDVKM. This CDR3 spans 13 amino acids. The V segment lost 5 bases and the J segment 4 bases; nucleotides outside the gene matches: 3. DNA for the CDR3: TGTGCCAGCAGTCCCGGGACAGGCTATGGCTACACCTTC. This encodes CASSPGTGYGYTF.

The rearrangement uses TRBV5-6 and TRBJ2-5, with 7 bases matching TRBD1. This CDR3 comprises 14 residues. J was trimmed by 7 bases and V by 4 bases; bases with no gene match: 10. Germline V CDR1 and CDR2: SGHDT, YYEEEE. The CDR3 DNA sequence: TGTGCCAGCAGCCCCGGGACAGCCCAGGGGACCCAGTACTTC. This encodes CASSPGTAQGTQYF.

The chain joins TRBV6-2 or TRBV6-3 to TRBJ1-1, with D maybe TRBD1 (6 bases). Germline CDR1 MNHEY, CDR2 SVGEGT. The V end was cut by 4 bases, the J end by 0 bases, with 15 bases between. There are 16 residues in the CDR3. This chain's CDR3 is CASSSDRRNLNTEAFF. The CDR3 nucleotides read TGTGCCAGCAGTTCCGACAGGCGGAATTTGAACACTGAAGCTTTCTTT.

V gene TRBV18 combines with J gene TRBJ1-1, with a possible D match to TRBD1 (6 bases). This CDR3 has 12 amino acids. The V end was cut by 5 bases, the J end by 4 bases, with 8 bases between. Germline V gene lookup returns CDR1 KGHSH and CDR2 LQKENI. CDR3 in DNA: TGTGCCAGCTCAGAGGGGGGCACTGAAGCTTTCTTT. Amino acids: CASSEGGTEAFF.

V is TRBV19 and J is TRBJ1-5; perhaps TRBD1 as D (5 bases). The CDR3 runs 17 residues. Looked up from germline, CDR1 is LNHDA and CDR2 is SQIVND (reference sequence). V lost 3 bases, J lost 9 bases, and 24 bases lay in between. CDR3 sequence: CASSIVLPGVDTWPQHF. In nucleotides, the CDR3 is TGTGCCAGTAGTATTGTCCTTCCGGGGGTCGACACCTGGCCCCAGCATTTT. Looking up the rest from reference TRBV19 and TRBJ1-5 gives the full variable domain: DGGITQSPKYLFRKEGQNVTLSCEQNLNHDAMYWYRQDPGQGLRLIYYSQIVNDFQKGDIAEGYSVSREKKESFPLTVTSAQKNPTAFYLCASSIVLPGVDTWPQHFGDGTRLSIL.

The chain joins TRBV4-3 to TRBJ1-2; 9 bases fit TRBD1. This CDR3 contains 18 residues. Germline V gene data show CDR1 as LGHNA and CDR2 as YSLEER. Unmatched junction bases numbered 9, after V lost 1 base and J lost 0 bases. The CDR3 loop is CASSQAAWGTGTNYGYTF. The CDR3 coding sequence is TGCGCCAGCAGCCAAGCCGCCTGGGGGACAGGGACTAACTATGGCTACACCTTC.

The J gene is TRBJ2-3, the V gene TRBV27, with a possible D match to TRBD2 (6 bases). The CDR3 loop spans 14 amino acids. Germline V lookup: CDR1 MNHEY, CDR2 SMNVEV (reference sequence). Trimming took off 6 bases at V and 2 bases at J, with 12 bases between the two ends. The CDR3 sequence: CASRGLANTDTQYF. DNA of the CDR3: TGTGCCAGCAGGGGACTCGCAAACACAGATACGCAGTATTTT.

The chain has TRBV11-2 and TRBJ2-7; the D is unclear. The CDR3 is 14 amino acids. V was pared by 2 bases and J by 2 bases, with 10 bases between. Germline values: CDR1 SGHAT, CDR2 FQNNGV. The CDR3 protein is CASSLQTIAYEQYF. CDR3 nucleotides: TGTGCCAGCAGCTTACAGACCATAGCCTACGAGCAGTACTTC.

The V call is TRBV6-6, the J call TRBJ1-1; no reliable D call. V dropped 6 bases and J dropped 2 bases, with 7 bases sitting between them. From germline, CDR1 is MNHNY and CDR2 SVGAGI (reference sequence). CDR3 size: 12 residues. In DNA, the CDR3 is TGTGCCAGCAGCAGCATAAACACTGAAGCTTTCTTT. As protein: CASSSINTEAFF.

The rearrangement links TRBV28 to TRBJ2-5, with 8 positions matching TRBD1. The germline V gene has CDR1 MDHEN and CDR2 SYDVKM. This CDR3 has 16 residues. V trimming: 3 bases; J trimming: 5 bases; junction bases outside the gene matches: 11. The CDR3 protein is CASSFRTGKGRETQYF. In nucleotides, the CDR3 is TGTGCCAGCAGTTTTCGGACAGGGAAGGGAAGGGAGACCCAGTACTTC.

The chain joins TRBV11-2 to TRBJ2-3, with D maybe TRBD2 (6 bases). With 5 bases removed from V and 6 bases from J, the gap between germline ends came to 15 bases. Germline V CDR1 and CDR2: SGHAT, FQNNGV. This CDR3 spans 14 amino acids. CDR3 DNA: TGTGCCAGCAGCCGCGGGGCCACCCCGGATACGCAGTATTTT. It yields the protein CASSRGATPDTQYF.

This clone was counted between two and nine times. The rearrangement links TRBV7-2 to TRBJ1-4, with a weak D call TRBD1 (6 bases). CDR3 length: 15 amino acids. Germline V gene lookup returns CDR1 SGHTA and CDR2 FQGNSA. V was trimmed by 2 bases and J by 11 bases, leaving 18 bases between them. The CDR3 DNA follows: TGTGCCAGCAGCTTAAGGGGGGACGGAGTGTATAAACTGTTTTTT. Amino acids: CASSLRGDGVYKLFF.

The chain is built from TRBV4-3 and TRBJ2-5; 7 nucleotides match TRBD2. Unmatched junction bases numbered 2, after V lost 1 base and J lost 9 bases. Germline CDR1 LGHNA, CDR2 YSLEER. The CDR3 length is 12 residues. Here the CDR3 reads CASSQGRGAQYF. The CDR3 DNA follows: TGCGCCAGCAGCCAAGGCCGGGGGGCCCAGTACTTC.

J is TRBJ2-7 and V is TRBV7-9, with D unresolved. V lost 2 bases and J lost 3, with 5 bases in between. Per the germline V gene, CDR1 is SEHNR and CDR2 is FQNEAQ (reference sequence). There are 12 residues in the CDR3. The CDR3 DNA reads TGTGCCAGCAGCTTAACCATCTACGAGCAGTACTTC. As protein: CASSLTIYEQYF.

The rearrangement uses TRBV7-9 and TRBJ1-5; unclear D gene. The CDR3 sequence is 14 residues long. The germline V and J ends were trimmed by 1 base and 9 bases, with 13 bases remaining between them. Germline-derived CDR1 and CDR2 are SEHNR and FQNEAQ (reference sequence). CDR3 nucleotide sequence: TGTGCCAGCAGCTTAGGGGCCGCCGAGGGGCCCCAGCATTTT. Its translation: CASSLGAAEGPQHF.

This clone was counted a few times. V usage is TRBV30 and J usage is TRBJ1-2; D call uncertain. This CDR3 region has 12 residues. The V gene's germline CDR1 is GTSNPN and CDR2 SVGIG (reference sequence). Trimming left V 2 bases short and J 7 bases short, with 11 bases between. CDR3 loop: CAWSLAAGGYTF. The DNA for the CDR3 is TGTGCCTGGAGTCTGGCAGCGGGTGGCTACACCTTC.

This chain connects TRBV18 to TRBJ1-3; 7 bases align to TRBD1. V lost 1 base, J lost 0 bases, and 3 bases stayed unmatched. The V gene's germline CDR1 is KGHSH and CDR2 LQKENI. The CDR3 has 16 amino acids. This CDR3 reads CASSPQGANSGNTIYF. DNA for the CDR3: TGTGCCAGCTCACCACAGGGGGCGAACTCTGGAAACACCATATATTTT.

The V and J genes are TRBV4-2 and TRBJ2-5; D not resolved. Germline values: CDR1 LGHNA, CDR2 YNFKEQ. CDR3 size: 13 residues. V was cut by 4 bases and J by 0 bases, with 6 bases left in between. The CDR3 DNA reads TGTGCCAGCAGCCCAGGAAACCAAGAGACCCAGTACTTC. Its translation: CASSPGNQETQYF.

The CDR3 DNA reads TGTGCCACCAGTGTCGCCACAGGAGCCGGACAGCGCACCGGGGAGCTGTTTTTT. Its protein product is CATSVATGAGQRTGELFF. The rearrangement links TRBV24-1 to TRBJ2-2, with D tentatively TRBD1 (6 bases). Between the trimmed V and J ends, which lost 5 bases and 4 bases, there was a span of 22 bases. Germline loops: CDR1 KGHDR, CDR2 SFDVKD. This CDR3 has 18 amino acids.

This chain uses TRBV12-3 or TRBV12-4 with TRBJ1-5, with D uncertain. The CDR3 has 12 residues. Trimming shortened V by 6 bases and J by 6 bases, and 9 bases separated the two germline ends. This chain's CDR3 is CASRIQGQPQHF. In nucleotides, the CDR3 is TGTGCCAGCAGGATACAAGGTCAGCCCCAGCATTTT.

The chain combines TRBV6-2 or TRBV6-3 with TRBJ2-1, with no clear D. CDR1 and CDR2 (germline): MNHEY, SVGEGT. V was pared by 5 bases and J by 8 bases, with 13 bases between. The CDR3 covers 13 residues. This CDR3 is CASSGRFNHEQFF. CDR3 DNA sequence: TGTGCCAGCAGTGGTCGATTTAACCATGAGCAGTTCTTC.

V and J are TRBV12-5 and TRBJ1-1, with 7 nucleotides matching TRBD1. The CDR3 runs 14 residues. Trimming took 7 bases from V and 0 from J; bases not matched to a gene: 5. CDR1 is LGHNT and CDR2 is FRNRAP in the germline V gene. This chain's CDR3 is CASAQTGMNTEAFF. CDR3 nucleotide sequence: TGTGCTAGTGCCCAGACAGGGATGAACACTGAAGCTTTCTTT. The complete variable domain, with remaining parts taken from reference TRBV12-5 and TRBJ1-1, reads DARVTQTPRHKVTEMGQEVTMRCQPILGHNTVFWYRQTMMQGLELLAYFRNRAPLDDSGMPKDRFSAEMPDATLATLKIQPSEPRDSAVYFCASAQTGMNTEAFFGQGTRLTVV.